This T cell receptor (beta chain) was documented in a study of T cell repertoires in cytomegalovirus infection. Study findings and constraints: Cumulated frequencies of public TCR beta families served to identify carriers of CMV plus the relevant HLA.

TCRdb reanalysed the reads using MiXCR and keeps one entry per CDR3 protein. The data hold around 210,000 distinct CDR3 sequences, with under 8.5% observed a single time. This CDR3 spans 12 amino acids. V was cut by 6 bases and J by 2 bases, with 10 bases left in between. Germline V lookup: CDR1 DFQATT, CDR2 SNEGSKA (reference sequence). In this sample, this clonotype turned up many times. The antigen remains unidentified. This chain uses TRBV20-1 with TRBJ1-1, with D unclear. The TCR was taken from a human donor in good health (CMV status not recorded). Some clones in this sample may be carry-over from other donors' samples. Sequenced: PBMCs. As DNA, the CDR3 is TGCAGTGCCGTGGTCCGTAACACTGAAGCTTTCTTT. Protein sequence: CSAVVRNTEAFF.